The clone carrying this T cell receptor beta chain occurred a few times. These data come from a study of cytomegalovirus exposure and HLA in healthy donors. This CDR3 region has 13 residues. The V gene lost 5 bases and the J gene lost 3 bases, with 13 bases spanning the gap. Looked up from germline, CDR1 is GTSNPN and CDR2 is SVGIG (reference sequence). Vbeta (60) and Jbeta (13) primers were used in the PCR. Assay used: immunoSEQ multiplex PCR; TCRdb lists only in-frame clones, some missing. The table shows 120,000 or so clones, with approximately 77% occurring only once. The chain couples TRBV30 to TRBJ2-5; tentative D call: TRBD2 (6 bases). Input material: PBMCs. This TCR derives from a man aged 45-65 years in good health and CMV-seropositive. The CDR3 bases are TGTGCCTGGGCGGGATTTATGAAAGAGACCCAGTACTTC. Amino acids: CAWAGFMKETQYF.